This T cell receptor (beta chain) was identified in a study of blood T cell repertoires in COVID-19. For the study at large: Researchers got acute and convalescent COVID-19 samples from the United States, Italy and Spain. T cells, B-cell-depleted T cells, or PBMCs supplied cDNA or gDNA.

Under the authors' procedure: For nucleated cells, counts were estimated from reference gene primer amplification. Sequencing used immunoSEQ multiplex PCR; TCRdb keeps in-frame clones, though not all of them. For V, J and clone size, that table is used; D and trimming come from the DNA. The table has 150,000 or so clones, more than 80% seen once. This clone occurred once. CDR3 size: 17 residues. Trimming cost V 0 bases and J 1 base, with 10 bases left between them. CDR1 and CDR2 from the germline V gene are MNHEY and SVGEGT. Sample: peripheral blood. The sequence came from a man aged 45 to 65 with acute or convalescent COVID-19. V gene TRBV6-2 or TRBV6-3 combines with J gene TRBJ1-6, with D unclear. The CDR3 DNA follows: TGTGCCAGCAGTTACTCTGTACGGAGATCCTATAATTCACCCCTCCACTTT. As protein: CASSYSVRRSYNSPLHF.